This TCR beta chain is from a study of immune evolution from preneoplasia to lung adenocarcinoma. Study-wide context: HLA loss of heterozygosity: under 7.5% AIS, around 16% MIA, over 25% ADC, none AAH. Whole-study results and caveats: Later-stage lesions seemingly showed higher T cell density and diversity than normal lung.

Some clones are missing from TCRdb's copy, which holds only in-frame ones; the method was immunoSEQ multiplex PCR. The sample holds a few thousand clones, roughly 79% seen once. The CDR3 has 17 residues. In germline, CDR1 is KGHSH, CDR2 LQKENI. V lost 4 bases, J lost 0 bases, and 16 bases lay in between. Only a few counts were recorded for this clone. Its antigen is unknown. After pathologic assessment, macro-dissection selected premalignant or tumor cells for extraction. Sample: FFPE minimally invasive lung adenocarcinoma tissue. The chain carries TRBV18 and TRBJ1-3; D gene unclear. The sequence was obtained from a person aged 70 to 85 with lung adenocarcinoma. DNA for the CDR3: TGTGCCAGCTCACTATCCCAGGCGGATTACTCTGGAAACACCATATATTTT. It yields the protein CASSLSQADYSGNTIYF.